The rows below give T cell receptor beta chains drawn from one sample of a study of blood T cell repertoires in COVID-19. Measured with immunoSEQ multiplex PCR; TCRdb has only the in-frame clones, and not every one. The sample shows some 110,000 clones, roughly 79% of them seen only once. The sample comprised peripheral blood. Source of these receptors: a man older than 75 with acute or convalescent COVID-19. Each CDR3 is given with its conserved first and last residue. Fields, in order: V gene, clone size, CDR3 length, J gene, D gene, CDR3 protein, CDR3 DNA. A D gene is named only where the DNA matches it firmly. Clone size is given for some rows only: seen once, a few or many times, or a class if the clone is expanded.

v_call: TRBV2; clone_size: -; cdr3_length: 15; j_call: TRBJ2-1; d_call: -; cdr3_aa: CASSAGLPSYNEQFF; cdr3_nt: TGTGCCAGCAGCGCGGGACTTCCCTCCTACAATGAGCAGTTCTTC
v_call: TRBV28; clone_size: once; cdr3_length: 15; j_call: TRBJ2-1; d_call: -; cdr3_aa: CASSLGLLGSDEQFF; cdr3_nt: TGTGCCAGCAGTTTGGGACTTCTGGGCAGCGATGAGCAGTTCTTC
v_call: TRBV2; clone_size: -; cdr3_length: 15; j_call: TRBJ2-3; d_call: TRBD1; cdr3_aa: CASSRQGMGTDTQYF; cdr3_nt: TGTGCCAGCAGCAGACAGGGAATGGGCACAGATACGCAGTATTTT
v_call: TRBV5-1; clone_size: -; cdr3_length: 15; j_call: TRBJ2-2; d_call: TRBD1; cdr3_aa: CASSPDRPNTGELFF; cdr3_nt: TGCGCCAGCAGTCCGGACAGGCCGAACACCGGGGAGCTGTTTTTT
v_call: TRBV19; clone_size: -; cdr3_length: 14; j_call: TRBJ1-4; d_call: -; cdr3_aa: CASRSGAYNEKLFF; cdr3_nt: TGTGCCAGTAGATCAGGGGCCTATAATGAAAAACTGTTTTTT
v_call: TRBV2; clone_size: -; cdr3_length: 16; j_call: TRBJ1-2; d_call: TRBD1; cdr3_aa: CASNRDSMTGNYGYTF; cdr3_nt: TGTGCCAGCAATCGGGACAGCATGACGGGGAACTATGGCTACACCTTC
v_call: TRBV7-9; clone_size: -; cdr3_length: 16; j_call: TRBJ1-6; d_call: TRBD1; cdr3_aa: CASSSGQGSYNSPLHF; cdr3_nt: TGTGCCAGCAGCTCGGGACAGGGGTCCTATAATTCACCCCTCCACTTT
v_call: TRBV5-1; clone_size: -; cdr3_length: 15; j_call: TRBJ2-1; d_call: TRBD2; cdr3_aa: CASSLDPSGSGEQFF; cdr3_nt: TGCGCCAGCAGCTTGGACCCTAGCGGGAGCGGTGAGCAGTTCTTC
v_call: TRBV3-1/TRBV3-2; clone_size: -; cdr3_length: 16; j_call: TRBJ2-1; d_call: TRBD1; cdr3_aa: CASSQVRTGPYNEQFF; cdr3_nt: TGTGCCAGCAGCCAAGTGCGGACAGGACCCTACAATGAGCAGTTCTTC
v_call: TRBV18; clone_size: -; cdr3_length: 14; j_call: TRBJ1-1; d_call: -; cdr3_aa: CASSPLAVNTEAFF; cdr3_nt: TGTGCCAGCTCACCGTTAGCTGTAAACACTGAAGCTTTCTTT
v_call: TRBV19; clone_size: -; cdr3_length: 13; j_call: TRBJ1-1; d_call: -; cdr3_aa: CASNRRGNTEAFF; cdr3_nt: TGTGCCAGTAATAGGCGGGGGAACACTGAAGCTTTCTTT
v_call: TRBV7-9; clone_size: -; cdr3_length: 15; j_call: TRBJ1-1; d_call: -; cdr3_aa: CASSTNREMNTEAFF; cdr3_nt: TGTGCCAGCAGCACCAACAGGGAGATGAACACTGAAGCTTTCTTT
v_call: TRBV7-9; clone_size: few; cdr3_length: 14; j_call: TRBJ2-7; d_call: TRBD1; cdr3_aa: CASSSTGGSYEQYF; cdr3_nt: TGTGCCAGCAGCTCGACAGGGGGTTCCTACGAGCAGTACTTC
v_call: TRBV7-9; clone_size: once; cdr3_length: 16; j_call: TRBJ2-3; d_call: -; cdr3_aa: CASSLVRGAGTDTQYF; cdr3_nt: TGTGCCAGCAGCTTAGTCAGGGGCGCAGGCACAGATACGCAGTATTTT
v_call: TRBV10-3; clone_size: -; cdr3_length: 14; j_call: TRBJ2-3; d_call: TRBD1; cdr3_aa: CAIRATGGLDTQYF; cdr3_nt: TGTGCCATCAGGGCGACAGGGGGTCTAGATACGCAGTATTTT
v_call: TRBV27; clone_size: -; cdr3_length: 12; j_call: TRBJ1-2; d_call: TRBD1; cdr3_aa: CATQTGASGYTF; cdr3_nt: TGTGCCACTCAGACAGGGGCCTCTGGCTACACCTTC
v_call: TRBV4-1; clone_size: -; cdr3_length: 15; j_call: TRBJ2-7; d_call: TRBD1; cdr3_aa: CASSPGTGERYEQYF; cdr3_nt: TGCGCCAGCAGCCCCGGGACAGGGGAGCGATACGAGCAGTACTTC
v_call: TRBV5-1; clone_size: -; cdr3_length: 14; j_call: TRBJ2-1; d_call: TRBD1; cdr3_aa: CASSLLTGYNEQFF; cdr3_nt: TGCGCCAGCAGCCTCCTGACAGGGTACAATGAGCAGTTCTTC
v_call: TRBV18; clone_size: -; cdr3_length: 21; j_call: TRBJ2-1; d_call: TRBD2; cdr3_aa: CASSPGRGGGTSGSVWNEQFF; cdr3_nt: TGTGCCAGCTCCCCCGGACGTGGTGGGGGGACTAGCGGGAGTGTTTGGAATGAGCAGTTCTTC
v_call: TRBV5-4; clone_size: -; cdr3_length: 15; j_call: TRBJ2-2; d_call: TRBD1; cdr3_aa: CASSLGDRETGELFF; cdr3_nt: TGTGCCAGCAGCTTAGGGGACAGGGAAACCGGGGAGCTGTTTTTT
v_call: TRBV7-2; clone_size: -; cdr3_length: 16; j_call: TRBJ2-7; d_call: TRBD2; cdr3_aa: CASSPRWAGGGDEQYF; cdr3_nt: TGTGCCAGCAGCCCCCGATGGGCGGGAGGCGGGGACGAGCAGTACTTC
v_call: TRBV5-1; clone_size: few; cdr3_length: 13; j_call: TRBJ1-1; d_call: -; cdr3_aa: CASSLQETFEAFF; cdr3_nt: TGCGCCAGCAGCTTACAGGAGACTTTTGAAGCTTTCTTT